This TCR beta chain is from a study of control samples from healthy donors and cancer patients. Here immunoSEQ multiplex PCR was the method, and the copy in TCRdb shows in-frame clones only, minus some. The repertoire consists of fewer than 85,000 clones, with around 94% occurring once and the leading ten covering 5.5% to 6.5%. With V trimmed by 6 bases and J by 1 base, 5 bases remained unmatched. The germline V gene encodes CDR1 MNHEY and CDR2 SVGEGT. There are 14 residues in the CDR3. This clonotype originated in a woman aged 55 to 70 in good health. Sequenced input: blood. The chain joins TRBV6-2 or TRBV6-3 to TRBJ1-1; 7 nucleotides match TRBD1. The CDR3, as DNA: TGTGCCAGCAGCCATAGACAGGGGAACACTGAAGCTTTCTTT. Residues: CASSHRQGNTEAFF.